One sample yielded the 15 T cell receptor beta chains listed below, sequenced in a study of blood T cell repertoires in COVID-19. Assay: immunoSEQ multiplex PCR; the TCRdb copy retains only in-frame clones and omits some. The sample carries 100,000 to 150,000 clones, approximately 74% recorded once. The specimen was peripheral blood. The receptors derive from a woman aged 70 to 79 with acute or convalescent COVID-19.

This chain connects TRBV5-6 to TRBJ2-7; possible D gene TRBD1, 6 bases. The CDR3 is 13 amino acids. V shed 1 base and J shed 2 bases, with 7 bases lying between them. From germline, CDR1 is SGHDT and CDR2 YYEEEE. This CDR3 reads CASSLQGTYEQYF. CDR3 nucleotide sequence: TGTGCCAGCAGCTTGCAGGGGACCTACGAGCAGTACTTC.

The gene calls are TRBV6-2 or TRBV6-3 and TRBJ2-1; TRBD2 agrees at 11 bases. With 5 bases clipped from V and 10 bases from J, the junction kept 13 bases outside the gene matches. The CDR3 extends over 16 amino acids. Germline V gene lookup returns CDR1 MNHEY and CDR2 SVGEGT. CDR3 region: CASSHIAGGPRKEQFF. Here the CDR3 DNA reads TGTGCCAGCAGTCATATAGCGGGAGGGCCAAGGAAAGAGCAGTTCTTC.

The V call is TRBV6-6, the J call TRBJ2-7; D is perhaps TRBD1 (6 bases). V was pared by 6 bases and J by 3 bases, with 15 bases between. Germline V gene data show CDR1 as MNHNY and CDR2 as SVGAGI (reference sequence). The CDR3 is 14 residues long. The CDR3 nucleotides read TGTGCCAGCAGAACCGGGACACGAAACTACGAGCAGTACTTC. Translated: CASRTGTRNYEQYF.

This clone showed up many times. V and J are TRBV25-1 and TRBJ2-2; maybe TRBD1 (5 bases). The CDR3 is 14 residues long. CDR1 is MGHDK and CDR2 is SYGVNS in the germline V gene. The V end lost 3 bases, the J end lost 3 bases, and 8 bases lay between the germline ends. The CDR3 loop reads CASSDRGHTGELFF. The CDR3, as DNA: TGTGCCAGCAGTGATAGGGGCCACACCGGGGAGCTGTTTTTT.

This rearrangement joins TRBV21-1 to TRBJ2-7; TRBD1 is the table's D call, not checked against the DNA. TRBV21-1 is a documented pseudogene. The CDR3 runs to 16 residues. The CDR3 nucleotides read TGTGCCAGCAGCAAAGGGGACAGGACCCCCATCTACGAGCAGTACTTC. This encodes CASSKGDRTPIYEQYF.

The CDR3 sequence: CASSIRDNQPQHF. CDR3 sequence (DNA): TGTGCCAGCAGTATCCGGGACAATCAGCCCCAGCATTTT. The chain joins TRBV6-5 to TRBJ1-5, with unresolved D. CDR1 and CDR2 from the germline V gene are MNHEY and SVGAGI. V was cut by 5 bases and J by 3 bases, with 8 bases left in between. The CDR3 length is 13 residues.

This clone was counted a few times. The chain joins TRBV7-9 to TRBJ1-2; maybe TRBD1 (5 bases). There are 13 residues in the CDR3. Germline-derived CDR1 and CDR2 are SEHNR and FQNEAQ (reference sequence). V lost 1 base, J lost 4 bases, and 7 bases lay in between. The CDR3 bases are TGTGCCAGCAGCTTAGAGGGGTTCTATGGCTACACCTTC. Protein product: CASSLEGFYGYTF.

This clone was counted between two and nine times. This rearrangement joins TRBV9 to TRBJ2-5, with TRBD2 as a possible D gene (5 bases). The CDR3 contains 15 residues. V lost 0 bases and J 3 bases, leaving 12 bases between the germline ends. Germline-derived CDR1 and CDR2 are SGDLS and YYNGEE. The CDR3 DNA sequence: TGTGCCAGCAGCGTAGGGGCTAGCAAAGAAGAGACCCAGTACTTC. Its protein is CASSVGASKEETQYF.

The gene calls are TRBV25-1 and TRBJ1-1; 8 nucleotides align to TRBD1. The germline V gene has CDR1 MGHDK and CDR2 SYGVNS. The CDR3 is made up of 15 amino acids. With 3 bases clipped from V and 0 bases from J, the junction kept 3 bases outside the gene matches. The CDR3 bases are TGTGCCAGCAGTGAGACAGGGGCTATGAACACTGAAGCTTTCTTT. It is translated as CASSETGAMNTEAFF. The full variable domain, rest sourced from reference TRBV25-1 and TRBJ1-1, is EADIYQTPRYLVIGTGKKITLECSQTMGHDKMYWYQQDPGMELHLIHYSYGVNSTEKGDLSSESTVSRIRTEHFPLTLESARPSHTSQYLCASSETGAMNTEAFFGQGTRLTVV.

A remark on this clone: Distinct nucleotide sequences in the sample also encode this CDR3. This chain links TRBV9 with TRBJ2-3; D gene unclear. The germline CDR1 and CDR2 sequences are SGDLS and YYNGEE. V lost 0 bases to trimming and J lost 1 base, with 9 bases between them. This CDR3 is built from 15 residues. The DNA of the CDR3 is TGTGCCAGCAGCGTAGGGCTGGTTGGCACAGATACGCAGTATTTT. Protein: CASSVGLVGTDTQYF.

This clone came up a few times. CDR3 residues: CASSFGTSNYGYTF. The CDR3 region has the DNA TGTGCCAGCAGCTTCGGGACTTCTAACTATGGCTACACCTTC. This chain links TRBV5-8 with TRBJ1-2; D is possibly TRBD1 (5 bases). The germline V and J ends were trimmed by 2 bases and 0 bases, with 8 bases remaining between them. The CDR3 has 14 residues. Germline CDR1 reads SGHTS; CDR2 reads YDEGEE.

The chain uses TRBV10-3 and TRBJ2-7; weak D call: TRBD1 (6 bases). This CDR3 region has 15 residues. The V end lost 6 bases, the J end lost 2 bases, and 17 bases lay between the germline ends. Germline CDR1 and CDR2: ENHRY and SYGVKD. The CDR3 nucleotides read TGTGCCATCAGCTCCACAGGGAACTATCCCTACGAGCAGTACTTC. Translating it yields CAISSTGNYPYEQYF.

The gene calls are TRBV19 and TRBJ2-1; D may be TRBD2 (7 bases). V lost 4 bases and J lost 4, with 20 bases in between. Germline V gene lookup returns CDR1 LNHDA and CDR2 SQIVND (reference sequence). This CDR3 spans 17 amino acids. The CDR3 spells CASSSERGGRGYNEQFF. The CDR3 DNA reads as TGTGCCAGTAGTAGCGAGAGGGGGGGTAGAGGGTACAATGAGCAGTTCTTC.

This clone was seen a handful of times. CDR3 amino acids: CASSLALDRAGGYTF. DNA of the CDR3: TGTGCCAGCAGCTTAGCGTTGGACAGGGCGGGTGGCTACACCTTC. The chain has TRBV7-2 and TRBJ1-2, with 8 bases aligning to TRBD1. Germline V gene sequence: CDR1 SGHTA, CDR2 FQGNSA. CDR3 length: 15 amino acids. J gave up 7 bases and V 0 bases, and 7 bases lay outside the gene matches. The variable domain in full, with the rest retrieved from reference TRBV7-2 and TRBJ1-2, is GAGVSQSPSNKVTEKGKDVELRCDPISGHTALYWYRQSLGQGLEFLIYFQGNSAPDKSGLPSDRFSAERTGGSVSTLTIQRTQQEDSAVYLCASSLALDRAGGYTFGSGTRLTVV.

This clone was seen only a few times. This sequence joins TRBV12-3 or TRBV12-4 and TRBJ2-7, with a weak D call TRBD1 (5 bases). CDR3 length: 13 residues. V lost 0 bases and J 10 bases, leaving 13 bases between the germline ends. The chain's CDR3 is CASSLAFLGQQYF. DNA of the CDR3: TGTGCCAGCAGTTTAGCCTTCTTGGGGCAACAGTACTTC.